A single sample is the source of the 29 T cell receptor beta chains below, sequenced in a study of blood T cell repertoires in COVID-19. Repertoires were generated with immunoSEQ multiplex PCR, while TCRdb's copy carries only in-frame clones and drops some. This sample has some 290,000 clones, with around 90% found just once. Specimen: peripheral blood. These receptors all stem from a woman in her 50s who had recovered from COVID-19.

The V call is TRBV18, the J call TRBJ2-6; D is unresolved. The germline V and J ends were trimmed by 3 bases and 0 bases, with 6 bases remaining between them. The CDR3 contains 15 residues. Germline loops: CDR1 KGHSH, CDR2 LQKENI. In nucleotides, the CDR3 is TGTGCCAGCTCACCTACCTACTCTGGGGCCAACGTCCTGACTTTC. It yields the protein CASSPTYSGANVLTF. The variable domain in full, with the rest retrieved from reference TRBV18 and TRBJ2-6, is NAGVMQNPRHLVRRRGQEARLRCSPMKGHSHVYWYRQLPEEGLKFMVYLQKENIIDESGMPKERFSAEFPKEGPSILRIQQVVRGDSAAYFCASSPTYSGANVLTFGAGSRLTVL.

The rearrangement links TRBV28 to TRBJ2-5, with D maybe TRBD2 (6 bases). The germline gives CDR1 MDHEN, CDR2 SYDVKM. The V end lost 3 bases, the J end lost 5 bases, and 13 bases lay between the germline ends. This CDR3 region has 14 residues. The CDR3 DNA sequence: TGTGCCAGCAGTTTGGACGGGAGCCGGGAGACCCAGTACTTC. Translation gives CASSLDGSRETQYF.

The genes are TRBV6-2 or TRBV6-3 and TRBJ2-5, with 8 bases fitting TRBD1. The ends lost 6 bases at V and 7 bases at J; junction bases unmatched: 7. This CDR3 is built from 13 residues. CDR1 and CDR2 (germline): MNHEY, SVGEGT. The CDR3 nucleotides are TGTGCCAGCAGCGGGACAGGTCAGTGGACCCAGTACTTC. This sequence encodes CASSGTGQWTQYF.

V and J are TRBV19 and TRBJ2-3; 11 bases match TRBD2. This CDR3 is built from 16 residues. With V trimmed by 6 bases and J by 6 bases, 11 bases remained unmatched. Germline-derived CDR1 and CDR2 are LNHDA and SQIVND (reference sequence). The CDR3 sequence: CASRVGLAASADTQYF. The CDR3 DNA sequence: TGTGCCAGTAGAGTGGGACTAGCGGCTTCCGCCGATACGCAGTATTTT.

The V gene is TRBV7-3, the J gene TRBJ2-7, with D perhaps matching TRBD1 (6 bases). V lost 5 bases and J lost 5, with 10 bases in between. Looked up from germline, CDR1 is SGHTA and CDR2 is FQGTGA. CDR3 length equals 12 residues. The CDR3 loop reads CASSANRDEQYF. As DNA, the CDR3 is TGTGCCAGCAGCGCGAACAGGGACGAGCAGTACTTC.

The chain uses TRBV5-6 and TRBJ2-1, with TRBD1 identical over 8 bases. Per germline, CDR1 SGHDT and CDR2 YYEEEE. Losses at the gene ends were 1 base for V and 1 base for J; bases not matched to a gene: 10. The CDR3 spans 18 residues. For the CDR3, the DNA is TGTGCCAGCAGCTTGCGAGACAGGGGAACCTTTTCCTACAATGAGCAGTTCTTC. This translates into CASSLRDRGTFSYNEQFF.

V and J are TRBV30 and TRBJ1-2; D may be TRBD1 (5 bases). Germline assignment: CDR1 GTSNPN and CDR2 SVGIG (reference sequence). Trimming cost V 8 bases and J 7 bases, with 11 bases left between them. The CDR3 is 10 residues long. The CDR3 DNA is TGTGCCAGGGGCCCTCCTGGCTACACCTTC. Amino acids: CARGPPGYTF. Supplemented by reference TRBV30 and TRBJ1-2, the full variable domain reads SQTIHQWPATLVQPVGSPLSLECTVEGTSNPNLYWYRQAAGRGLQLLFYSVGIGQISSEVPQNLSASRPQDRQFILSSKKLLLSDSGFYLCARGPPGYTFGSGTRLTVV.

The sample holds one count of this clone. This chain links TRBV6-1 with TRBJ2-3; a weak D match, TRBD1 (6 bases). V was clipped by 4 bases and J by 4 bases, with 21 bases between them. This CDR3 comprises 17 residues. Germline V lookup: CDR1 MNHNS, CDR2 SASEGT. CDR3 region: CASSAPSGRGGSDTQYF. The DNA for the CDR3 is TGTGCCAGCAGTGCCCCCTCAGGCAGGGGTGGTTCAGATACGCAGTATTTT.

The chain employs TRBV4-3 and TRBJ2-7, with 9 bases identical to TRBD1. This CDR3 has 15 amino acids. Unmatched junction bases numbered 5, after V lost 1 base and J lost 4 bases. Germline V gene sequence: CDR1 LGHNA, CDR2 YSLEER. The CDR3 nucleotides read TGCGCCAGCAGCCAAGGGGCGGGACAGGGTTACGAGCAGTACTTC. Protein product: CASSQGAGQGYEQYF.

The rearrangement links TRBV7-9 to TRBJ1-1; a possible D gene is TRBD1 (5 bases). This CDR3 region has 12 residues. The germline V gene has CDR1 SEHNR and CDR2 FQNEAQ (reference sequence). V dropped 5 bases and J dropped 6 bases, with 10 bases sitting between them. CDR3 amino acids: CASSGGTPEAFF. CDR3 DNA sequence: TGTGCCAGCAGCGGCGGGACCCCTGAAGCTTTCTTT.

The CDR3, as DNA: TGTGCCATCAGAAGGGGACTAGCGGGAGACACGGGGTACGAGCAGTACTTC. As protein: CAIRRGLAGDTGYEQYF. The chain has TRBV10-3 and TRBJ2-7; TRBD2 agrees at 14 bases. Trimming removed 6 bases from V and 4 bases from J; junction bases left unmatched: 11. Germline-derived CDR1 and CDR2 are ENHRY and SYGVKD. This CDR3 spans 17 amino acids.

V usage is TRBV7-8 and J usage is TRBJ1-2; D may be TRBD1 (5 bases). The V end was cut by 1 base, the J end by 4 bases, with 16 bases between. Germline V gene lookup returns CDR1 SGHVS and CDR2 FQNEAQ. The CDR3 spans 16 residues. The CDR3 DNA reads as TGTGCCAGCAGCTTAGTCGCGGGGCTGTCTACCTATGGCTACACCTTC. Its protein is CASSLVAGLSTYGYTF.

This clone was detected only once. The V gene is TRBV28, the J gene TRBJ2-7, with 8 bases identical to TRBD2. The CDR3 covers 12 residues. Germline V gene sequence: CDR1 MDHEN, CDR2 SYDVKM. After removal of 0 bases from V and 11 bases from J, the junction contained 3 bases not matched to a gene. The CDR3 protein is CASSLWQREKYF. The CDR3 DNA reads as TGTGCCAGCAGTTTATGGCAGCGGGAGAAGTACTTC.

This chain joins TRBV5-3 and TRBJ2-1; no clear D. TRBV5-3 belongs to the ORF category, with a function that is uncertain. With 4 bases removed from V and 2 bases from J, the gap between germline ends came to 13 bases. This CDR3 region has 15 residues. The CDR3 is CARSPRGRPYNEQFF. The CDR3 DNA reads as TGTGCCAGAAGCCCCCGTGGGCGACCCTACAATGAGCAGTTCTTC.

The V call is TRBV25-1, the J call TRBJ1-5; 8 bases are a match to TRBD1. The germline V gene encodes CDR1 MGHDK and CDR2 SYGVNS. With V trimmed by 3 bases and J by 4 bases, 11 bases remained unmatched. The CDR3 is 17 amino acids. Here the CDR3 reads CASSEGGRGQVNQPQHF. The CDR3 nucleotides are TGTGCCAGCAGTGAGGGGGGCAGGGGACAGGTGAATCAGCCCCAGCATTTT.

The V gene is TRBV25-1, the J gene TRBJ2-1; 7 bases agree with TRBD2. Germline assignment: CDR1 MGHDK and CDR2 SYGVNS. This CDR3 has 13 residues. Trimming took 7 bases from V and 5 from J; bases not matched to a gene: 5. The CDR3 region is CASTLSGDNEQFF. The CDR3 DNA follows: TGTGCCAGCACACTAAGCGGGGACAATGAGCAGTTCTTC.

The chain joins TRBV6-2 or TRBV6-3 to TRBJ2-1; 7 nucleotides align to TRBD2. The CDR3 loop spans 16 amino acids. From germline, CDR1 is MNHEY and CDR2 SVGEGT. V shed 2 bases and J 3 bases; nucleotides not matched to a gene: 7. This CDR3 is CASSYQRRENYNEQFF. CDR3 nucleotide sequence: TGTGCCAGCAGTTACCAAAGGCGGGAGAACTACAATGAGCAGTTCTTC.

This clone was seen a few times. The chain recombines TRBV6-1 with TRBJ1-3; 7 positions match TRBD1. V trimming: 5 bases; J trimming: 9 bases; junction bases outside the gene matches: 7. Germline-derived CDR1 and CDR2 are MNHNS and SASEGT. The CDR3 length is 13 residues. The CDR3 DNA reads TGTGCCAGCAGTTTCCCAGGGGGAGGCACCATATATTTT. Encoded protein: CASSFPGGGTIYF.

The rearrangement links TRBV5-1 to TRBJ2-6, with D possibly TRBD1 on 6 matching bases. Germline values: CDR1 SGHRS, CDR2 YFSETQ. The CDR3 has 18 amino acids. V gave up 3 bases and J gave up 2 bases, with 18 bases separating them. CDR3: CASSSRTVLSAGANVLTF. The CDR3 coding sequence is TGCGCCAGCAGCTCGCGGACAGTTCTTAGTGCTGGGGCCAACGTCCTGACTTTC.

The V and J genes are TRBV6-4 and TRBJ2-5; TRBD2 is a possible D gene (6 bases). CDR3 length equals 13 residues. Germline CDR1 is MRHNA and CDR2 is SNTAGT. V was cut by 6 bases and J by 1 base, with 9 bases left in between. In nucleotides, the CDR3 is TGTGCCAGCAGGGGGGACTCCCAAGAGACCCAGTACTTC. Its protein product is CASRGDSQETQYF.

The V and J genes are TRBV28 and TRBJ1-3, with D tentatively TRBD1 (5 bases). The germline gives CDR1 MDHEN, CDR2 SYDVKM. V was trimmed by 5 bases and J by 0 bases, leaving 14 bases between them. The CDR3 runs to 16 residues. The CDR3 DNA reads as TGTGCCAGCAGTCCCGCGGGGGAACCCTCTGGAAACACCATATATTTT. Its translation: CASSPAGEPSGNTIYF. Together with reference TRBV28 and TRBJ1-3, the CDR3 gives the full variable domain: DVKVTQSSRYLVKRTGEKVFLECVQDMDHENMFWYRQDPGLGLRLIYFSYDVKMKEKGDIPEGYSVSREKKERFSLILESASTNQTSMYLCASSPAGEPSGNTIYFGEGSWLTVV.

CDR3 in amino acids: CASRTGLSSEAFF. CDR3 in DNA: TGTGCCAGCAGGACAGGGCTGTCGAGTGAAGCTTTCTTT. The V call is TRBV6-5, the J call TRBJ1-1; TRBD1 matches at 7 bases. In germline, CDR1 is MNHEY, CDR2 SVGAGI. The CDR3 covers 13 residues. The V and J ends lost 6 bases and 7 bases, in that order; junction bases with no gene match: 8.

The chain carries TRBV18 and TRBJ1-4, with D uncertain. The CDR3 totals 13 residues. The V end was cut by 0 bases, the J end by 7 bases, with 6 bases between. CDR1 KGHSH and CDR2 LQKENI come from the germline V gene. CDR3 bases: TGTGCCAGCTCACCACCGTCGGGTGAAAAACTGTTTTTT. Amino acids: CASSPPSGEKLFF. The variable domain in full, with the rest retrieved from reference TRBV18 and TRBJ1-4, is NAGVMQNPRHLVRRRGQEARLRCSPMKGHSHVYWYRQLPEEGLKFMVYLQKENIIDESGMPKERFSAEFPKEGPSILRIQQVVRGDSAAYFCASSPPSGEKLFFGSGTQLSVL.

The J gene is TRBJ1-5, the V gene TRBV18; 7 bases map to TRBD1. Trimming took 4 bases from V and 7 from J; bases not matched to a gene: 7. This CDR3 comprises 14 residues. Germline V CDR1 and CDR2: KGHSH, LQKENI. CDR3 sequence: CASSQRTGSQPQHF. In DNA, the CDR3 is TGTGCCAGCTCACAACGGACAGGCAGCCAGCCCCAGCATTTT. Filled out from reference TRBV18 and TRBJ1-5, the complete variable domain reads NAGVMQNPRHLVRRRGQEARLRCSPMKGHSHVYWYRQLPEEGLKFMVYLQKENIIDESGMPKERFSAEFPKEGPSILRIQQVVRGDSAAYFCASSQRTGSQPQHFGDGTRLSIL.

In DNA form, the CDR3 reads TGCAGTGCTAGTGACAGGACTAATGAAAAACTGTTTTTT. This translates into CSASDRTNEKLFF. The chain recombines TRBV20-1 with TRBJ1-4; D is possibly TRBD1 (6 bases). The CDR3 is 13 residues long. Trimming pared 3 bases from V and 2 bases from J, leaving 7 bases between. Germline values: CDR1 DFQATT, CDR2 SNEGSKA (reference sequence).

This clone was seen more than once but under ten times. The chain joins TRBV5-5 to TRBJ2-4; D call uncertain. The V end lost 3 bases, the J end lost 6 bases, and 16 bases lay between the germline ends. This CDR3 has 15 residues. In germline, CDR1 is SGHKS, CDR2 YYEKEE (reference sequence). CDR3 sequence reads: CASSSSRKTINIQYF. The DNA for the CDR3 is TGTGCCAGCAGCTCCTCCAGGAAGACAATAAACATTCAGTACTTC. Looking up the rest from reference TRBV5-5 and TRBJ2-4 gives the full variable domain: DAGVTQSPTHLIKTRGQQVTLRCSPISGHKSVSWYQQVLGQGPQFIFQYYEKEERGRGNFPDRFSARQFPNYSSELNVNALLLGDSALYLCASSSSRKTINIQYFGAGTRLSVL.

In its sample, this clone was seen a few times. The rearrangement uses TRBV5-1 and TRBJ2-3; 11 bases map to TRBD1. This CDR3 comprises 14 residues. Per germline, CDR1 SGHRS and CDR2 YFSETQ. V was pared by 7 bases and J by 4 bases, with 5 bases of the junction left unmatched. Here the CDR3 reads CASGQGAKSDTQYF. CDR3 DNA: TGCGCCAGCGGACAGGGGGCGAAATCAGATACGCAGTATTTT.

The chain couples TRBV2 to TRBJ1-1, with a tentative D call TRBD1 (6 bases). The V and J ends lost 8 bases and 3 bases respectively, with 13 bases between them. Germline assignment: CDR1 SNHLY and CDR2 FYNNEI. The CDR3 consists of 13 residues. The CDR3 bases are TGTGCCAGCCAGGGGAGGGGGGACACTGAAGCTTTCTTT. It encodes CASQGRGDTEAFF.

This chain joins TRBV30 and TRBJ2-7; no firm D call. Trimming pared 0 bases from V and 6 bases from J, leaving 6 bases between. This CDR3 has 11 amino acids. The germline gives CDR1 GTSNPN, CDR2 SVGIG (reference sequence). CDR3 residues: CAWSVHVEQYF. As DNA, the CDR3 is TGTGCCTGGAGTGTCCATGTCGAGCAGTACTTC.